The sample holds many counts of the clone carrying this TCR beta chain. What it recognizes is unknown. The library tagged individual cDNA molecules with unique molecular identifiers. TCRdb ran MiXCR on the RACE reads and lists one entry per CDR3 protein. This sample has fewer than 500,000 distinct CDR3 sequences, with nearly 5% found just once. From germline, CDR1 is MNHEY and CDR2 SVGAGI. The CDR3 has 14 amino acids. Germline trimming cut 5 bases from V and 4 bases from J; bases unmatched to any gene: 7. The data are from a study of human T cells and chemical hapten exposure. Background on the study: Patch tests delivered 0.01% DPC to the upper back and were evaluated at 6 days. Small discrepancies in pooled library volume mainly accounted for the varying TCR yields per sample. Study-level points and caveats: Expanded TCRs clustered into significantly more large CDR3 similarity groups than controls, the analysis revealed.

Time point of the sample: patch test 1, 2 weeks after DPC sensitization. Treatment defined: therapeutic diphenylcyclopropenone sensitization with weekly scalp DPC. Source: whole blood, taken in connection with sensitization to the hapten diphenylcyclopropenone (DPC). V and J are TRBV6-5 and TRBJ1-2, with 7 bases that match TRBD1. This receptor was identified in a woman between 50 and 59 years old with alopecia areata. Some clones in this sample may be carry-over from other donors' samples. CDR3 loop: CASSNRQGSYGYTF. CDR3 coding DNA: TGTGCCAGCAGTAACCGACAGGGAAGCTATGGCTACACCTTC.